A selection of T cell receptor beta chains follows, all from one sample in a study of T cell responses to AZD1222 COVID-19 vaccine. The data were produced by immunoSEQ multiplex PCR, yet TCRdb's version contains in-frame clones alone and is incomplete. The sample carries 150,000 to 200,000 clones, about 91% recorded once. Sequences were derived from peripheral blood, sampled on day 0 of AZD1222 vaccination. Every receptor here comes from an adult in good health. Each CDR3 is given with its conserved first and last residue. A D gene is named only where the DNA matches it firmly. Size tells how often a clone was seen (once, few, many) or the class of an expanded clone, and some rows leave it out.

TRBV5-1,TRBJ2-7,.,.,CASRDNYEQYF,TGCGCCAGCAGGGACAACTACGAGCAGTACTTC
TRBV5-1,TRBJ2-7,TRBD2,.,CASSPDEGRGYEQYF,TGCGCCAGCAGTCCCGACGAGGGGAGGGGCTACGAGCAGTACTTC
TRBV29-1,TRBJ2-3,TRBD1,.,CSVDMTGGSTDTQYF,TGCAGCGTGGATATGACAGGGGGGTCCACAGATACGCAGTATTTT
TRBV5-5,TRBJ2-1,.,.,CASSSGPGQFF,TGTGCCAGCAGCTCGGGACCGGGGCAGTTCTTC
TRBV6-5,TRBJ1-2,TRBD1,.,CASWGTAGRGWGYTF,TGTGCCAGCTGGGGGACAGCGGGTCGGGGTTGGGGCTACACCTTC
TRBV19,TRBJ1-3,.,.,CASSIGAGGNTIYF,TGTGCCAGTAGTATAGGTGCCGGAGGAAACACCATATATTTT
TRBV9,TRBJ2-1,TRBD2,once,CASSAGGSYNEQFF,TGTGCCAGCAGCGCGGGGGGATCCTACAATGAGCAGTTCTTC
TRBV7-3,TRBJ2-2,.,.,CASSLGGINTGELFF,TGTGCCAGCAGCTTAGGAGGGATCAACACCGGGGAGCTGTTTTTT
TRBV7-9,TRBJ2-3,TRBD2,.,CASSSWGTSGSTDTQYF,TGTGCCAGCAGCTCCTGGGGGACTAGCGGGAGCACAGATACGCAGTATTTT
TRBV5-8,TRBJ1-5,.,.,CASSVPQGLNQPQHF,TGTGCCAGCAGCGTGCCTCAGGGACTCAATCAGCCCCAGCATTTT
TRBV19,TRBJ1-1,.,.,CASFGYTEAFF,TGTGCCAGTTTTGGGTACACTGAAGCTTTCTTT
TRBV19,TRBJ2-5,.,.,CASSGAGTEQTQYF,TGTGCCAGTAGTGGCGCCGGGACGGAGCAGACCCAGTACTTC
TRBV10-3,TRBJ1-1,TRBD1,once,CAISEDRVGTEAFF,TGTGCCATCAGTGAGGACAGGGTCGGCACTGAAGCTTTCTTT
TRBV4-1,TRBJ1-6,.,many,CASSPYFWTRRSYNSPLHF,TGCGCCAGCAGCCCTTATTTCTGGACACGGAGGTCCTATAATTCACCCCTCCACTTT
TRBV19,TRBJ1-2,.,.,CASNPGPLVGYTF,TGTGCCAGTAACCCCGGGCCATTGGTGGGCTACACCTTC
TRBV12-5,TRBJ2-1,TRBD1,.,CASGRVGDRQFF,TGTGCTAGTGGTAGGGTAGGGGACAGGCAGTTCTTC
TRBV29-1,TRBJ1-1,.,.,CSVAGTTNTEAFF,TGCAGCGTCGCCGGGACAACGAACACTGAAGCTTTCTTT
TRBV2,TRBJ1-4,TRBD1,.,CASSTGTGNEKLFF,TGTGCCAGCTCGACCGGGACAGGGAATGAAAAACTGTTTTTT
TRBV19,TRBJ1-5,TRBD1,.,CASSWFQGARGNQPQHF,TGTGCCAGTAGTTGGTTTCAGGGGGCGCGTGGCAATCAGCCCCAGCATTTT
TRBV2,TRBJ1-1,.,.,CASSERQTFFDEAFF,TGTGCCAGCAGTGAAAGACAGACCTTTTTTGATGAAGCTTTCTTT
TRBV6-5,TRBJ1-5,TRBD1,once,CASSPGTGMGQPQHF,TGTGCCAGCAGCCCCGGGACAGGGATGGGGCAGCCCCAGCATTTT
TRBV3-1/TRBV3-2,TRBJ2-7,TRBD2,.,CASSPGAGVYYEQYF,TGTGCCAGCAGCCCCGGAGCGGGAGTATATTACGAGCAGTACTTC
TRBV4-2,TRBJ1-2,TRBD1,.,CASSQAHFTGGIGYTF,TGTGCCAGCAGCCAAGCGCACTTCACAGGGGGCATTGGCTACACCTTC
TRBV7-8,TRBJ2-4,.,.,CASSKVSADKNIQYF,TGTGCCAGTTCAAAGGTCTCCGCGGACAAAAACATTCAGTACTTC
TRBV5-5,TRBJ1-2,.,.,CASSYGTFQLGYTF,TGTGCCAGCAGCTACGGGACCTTCCAACTTGGCTACACCTTC
TRBV19,TRBJ1-4,.,.,CASSIHGHSDEKLFF,TGTGCCAGTAGTATCCATGGCCATTCTGATGAAAAACTGTTTTTT
TRBV28,TRBJ2-7,.,.,CASSLVQGSGDEQYF,TGTGCCAGCAGTTTAGTGCAGGGATCTGGCGACGAGCAGTACTTC
TRBV7-2,TRBJ1-2,.,.,CASSLLRAGLVYGYTF,TGTGCCAGCAGCTTATTACGTGCAGGACTCGTCTATGGCTACACCTTC